This T cell receptor (beta chain) originates from a study of cytomegalovirus exposure and HLA in healthy donors. Regarding the study as a whole: A missense variant in DCLRE1C was later tied to TCR beta V- and J-gene trimming. An analysis done earlier found most TCR beta V segments productive about 87% or about 30% of the time. The authors considered a cluster of highly shared sequence variants likely to be a sequencing artifact.

CDR3 length: 17 residues. Germline lookup yields CDR1 SGHVS and CDR2 FNYEAQ. V lost 1 base to trimming and J lost 5 bases; unmatched junction nucleotides: 13. Of note for this clone: Its specificity is not known.

The PCR was carried out with 60 Vbeta primers and 13 Jbeta primers. Some clones are missing from TCRdb's copy, which holds only in-frame ones; the method was immunoSEQ multiplex PCR. The data hold some 200,000 clones, with 65% to 85% observed a single time. The source is a man aged 50 to 59 in good health and CMV-seronegative. V is TRBV7-6 and J is TRBJ2-5; TRBD2 agrees at 7 bases. Sequencing was done on a sample of PBMCs. The CDR3 region is CASSLEVGAGVPETQYF. The CDR3 nucleotides read TGTGCCAGCAGCTTAGAGGTCGGGGCGGGAGTCCCTGAGACCCAGTACTTC.